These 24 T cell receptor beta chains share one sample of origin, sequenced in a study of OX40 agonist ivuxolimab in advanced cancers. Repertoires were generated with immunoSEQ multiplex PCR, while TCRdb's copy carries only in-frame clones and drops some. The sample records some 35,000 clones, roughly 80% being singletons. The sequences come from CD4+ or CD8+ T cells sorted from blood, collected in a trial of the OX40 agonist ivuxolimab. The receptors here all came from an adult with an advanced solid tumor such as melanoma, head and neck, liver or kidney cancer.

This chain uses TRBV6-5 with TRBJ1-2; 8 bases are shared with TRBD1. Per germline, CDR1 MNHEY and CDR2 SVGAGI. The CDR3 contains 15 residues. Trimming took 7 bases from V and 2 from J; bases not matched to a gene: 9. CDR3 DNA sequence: TGTGCCAGCAACCAGGACAGGGAAGGGAACTATGGCTACACCTTC. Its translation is CASNQDREGNYGYTF.

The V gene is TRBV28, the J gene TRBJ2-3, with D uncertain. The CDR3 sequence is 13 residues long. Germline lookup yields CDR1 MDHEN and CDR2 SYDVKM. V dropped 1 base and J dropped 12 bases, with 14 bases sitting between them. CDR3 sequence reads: CASSLFGRFYQYF. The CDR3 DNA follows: TGTGCCAGCAGTTTATTTGGTCGGTTCTATCAGTATTTT.

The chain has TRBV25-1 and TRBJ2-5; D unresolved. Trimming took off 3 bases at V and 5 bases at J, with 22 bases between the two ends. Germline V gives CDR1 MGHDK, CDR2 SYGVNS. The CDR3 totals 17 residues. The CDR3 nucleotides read TGTGCCAGCAGTGACCTCCCTGGACCGTTCCTAGGGGAGACCCAGTACTTC. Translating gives CASSDLPGPFLGETQYF.

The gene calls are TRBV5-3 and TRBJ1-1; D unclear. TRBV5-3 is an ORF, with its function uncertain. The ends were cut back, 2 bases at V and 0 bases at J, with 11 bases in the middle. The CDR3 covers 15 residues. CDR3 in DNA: TGTGCCAGAAGCTTTTCGGGCGGCCTGAACACTGAAGCTTTCTTT. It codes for CARSFSGGLNTEAFF.

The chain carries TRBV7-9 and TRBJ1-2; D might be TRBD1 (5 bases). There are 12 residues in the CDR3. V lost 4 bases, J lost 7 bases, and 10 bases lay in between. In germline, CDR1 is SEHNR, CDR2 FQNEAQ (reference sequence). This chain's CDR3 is CASSSGSGGYTF. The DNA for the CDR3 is TGTGCCAGCAGCTCAGGGTCGGGTGGCTACACCTTC.

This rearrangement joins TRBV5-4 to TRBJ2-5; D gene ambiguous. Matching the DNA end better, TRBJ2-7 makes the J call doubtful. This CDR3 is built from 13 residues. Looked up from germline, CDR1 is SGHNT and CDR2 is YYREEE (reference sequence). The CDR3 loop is CASSLIMSHEQYF. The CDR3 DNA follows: TGTGCCAGCAGCCTGATCATGTCCCACGAGCAGTACTTC.

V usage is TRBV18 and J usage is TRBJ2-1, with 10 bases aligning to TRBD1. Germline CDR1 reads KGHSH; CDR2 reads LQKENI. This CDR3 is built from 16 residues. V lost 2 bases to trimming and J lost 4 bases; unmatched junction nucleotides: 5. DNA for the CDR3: TGTGCCAGCTCACCAAGGGACAGGGGAATTTACAATGAGCAGTTCTTC. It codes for CASSPRDRGIYNEQFF.

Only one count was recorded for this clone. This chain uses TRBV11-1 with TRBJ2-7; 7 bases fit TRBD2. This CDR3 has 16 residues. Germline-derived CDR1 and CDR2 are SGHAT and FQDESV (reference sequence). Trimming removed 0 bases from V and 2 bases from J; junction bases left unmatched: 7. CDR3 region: CASSLARGAGAYEQYF. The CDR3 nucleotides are TGTGCCAGCAGCTTAGCCCGAGGGGCGGGAGCCTACGAGCAGTACTTC.

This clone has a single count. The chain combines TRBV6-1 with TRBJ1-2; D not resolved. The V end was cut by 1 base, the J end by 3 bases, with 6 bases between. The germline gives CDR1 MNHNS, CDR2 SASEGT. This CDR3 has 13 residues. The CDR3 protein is CASSEDYYYGYTF. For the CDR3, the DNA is TGTGCCAGCAGTGAAGACTACTACTATGGCTACACCTTC.

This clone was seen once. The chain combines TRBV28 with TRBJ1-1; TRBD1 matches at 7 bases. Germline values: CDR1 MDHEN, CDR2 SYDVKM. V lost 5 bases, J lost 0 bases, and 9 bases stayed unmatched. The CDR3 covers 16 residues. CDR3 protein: CASSPTIGTVNTEAFF. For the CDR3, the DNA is TGTGCCAGCAGTCCAACCATCGGGACAGTGAACACTGAAGCTTTCTTT.

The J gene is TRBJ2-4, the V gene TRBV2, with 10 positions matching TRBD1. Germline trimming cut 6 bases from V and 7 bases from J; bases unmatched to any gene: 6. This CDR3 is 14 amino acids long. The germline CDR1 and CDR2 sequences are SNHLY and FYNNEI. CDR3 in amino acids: CASRKGTGVNIQYF. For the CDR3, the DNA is TGTGCCAGCAGGAAAGGGACAGGGGTGAACATTCAGTACTTC.

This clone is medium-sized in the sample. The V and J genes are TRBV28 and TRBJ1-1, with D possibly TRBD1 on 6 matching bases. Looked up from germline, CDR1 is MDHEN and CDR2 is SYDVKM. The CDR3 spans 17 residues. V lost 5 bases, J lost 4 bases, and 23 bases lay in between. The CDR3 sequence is CASSPSTGRMVITEAFF. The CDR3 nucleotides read TGTGCCAGCAGTCCTTCGACAGGACGTATGGTGATCACTGAAGCTTTCTTT.

The CDR3 region has the DNA TGTGCCAGCAGTCATAACGGGGAGAACACTGAAGCTTTCTTT. It specifies CASSHNGENTEAFF. V and J are TRBV6-5 and TRBJ1-1; D unclear. The CDR3 extends over 14 amino acids. The ends were cut back, 5 bases at V and 1 base at J, with 11 bases in the middle. CDR1 MNHEY and CDR2 SVGAGI come from the germline V gene.

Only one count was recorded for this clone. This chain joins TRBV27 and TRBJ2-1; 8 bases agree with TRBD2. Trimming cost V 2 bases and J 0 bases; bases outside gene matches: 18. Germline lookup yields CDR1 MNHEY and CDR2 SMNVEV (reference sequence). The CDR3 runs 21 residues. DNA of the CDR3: TGTGCCAGCAGTTTACGTTCTTCGGGACTAGGGGATCTTAGCTCCTACAATGAGCAGTTCTTC. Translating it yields CASSLRSSGLGDLSSYNEQFF.

This CDR3 is CASSSPAEQYF. The CDR3 DNA reads TGTGCCAGCAGCTCCCCCGCCGAGCAGTACTTC. The genes are TRBV28 and TRBJ2-7; D remains ambiguous. Germline values: CDR1 MDHEN, CDR2 SYDVKM. The V and J ends lost 6 bases and 6 bases respectively, with 9 bases between them. The CDR3 extends over 11 amino acids.

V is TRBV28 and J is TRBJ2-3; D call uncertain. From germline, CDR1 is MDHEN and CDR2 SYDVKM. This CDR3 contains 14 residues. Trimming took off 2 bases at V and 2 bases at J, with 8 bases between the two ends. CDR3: CASSLDNPTDTQYF. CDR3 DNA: TGTGCCAGCAGTTTAGACAATCCCACAGATACGCAGTATTTT.

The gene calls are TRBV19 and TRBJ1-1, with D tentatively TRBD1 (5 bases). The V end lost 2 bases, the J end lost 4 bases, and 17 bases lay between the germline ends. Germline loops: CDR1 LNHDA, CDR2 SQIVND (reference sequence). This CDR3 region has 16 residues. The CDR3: CASSITGTASPTEAFF. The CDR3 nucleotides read TGTGCCAGTAGTATAACGGGGACCGCAAGCCCCACTGAAGCTTTCTTT.

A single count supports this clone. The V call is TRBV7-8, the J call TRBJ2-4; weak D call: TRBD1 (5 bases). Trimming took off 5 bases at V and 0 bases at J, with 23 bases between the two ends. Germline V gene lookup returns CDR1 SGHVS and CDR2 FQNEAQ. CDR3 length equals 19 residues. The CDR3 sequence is CASSPMIPTAVLAKNIQYF. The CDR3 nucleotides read TGTGCCAGCAGCCCGATGATCCCGACAGCCGTATTAGCCAAAAACATTCAGTACTTC.

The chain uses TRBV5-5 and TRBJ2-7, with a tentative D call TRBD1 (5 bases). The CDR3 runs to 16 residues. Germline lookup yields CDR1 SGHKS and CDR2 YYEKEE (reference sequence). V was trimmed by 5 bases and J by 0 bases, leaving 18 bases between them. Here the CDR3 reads CASSYKGYAFSYEQYF. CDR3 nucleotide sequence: TGTGCCAGCAGTTACAAGGGGTACGCATTCTCCTACGAGCAGTACTTC. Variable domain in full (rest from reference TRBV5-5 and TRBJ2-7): DAGVTQSPTHLIKTRGQQVTLRCSPISGHKSVSWYQQVLGQGPQFIFQYYEKEERGRGNFPDRFSARQFPNYSSELNVNALLLGDSALYLCASSYKGYAFSYEQYFGPGTRLTVT.

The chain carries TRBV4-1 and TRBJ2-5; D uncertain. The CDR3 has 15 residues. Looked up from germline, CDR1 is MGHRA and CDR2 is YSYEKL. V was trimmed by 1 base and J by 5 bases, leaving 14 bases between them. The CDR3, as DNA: TGCGCCAGCAGCCAAGGGGCGGCCCGGGTTGAGACCCAGTACTTC. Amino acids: CASSQGAARVETQYF.

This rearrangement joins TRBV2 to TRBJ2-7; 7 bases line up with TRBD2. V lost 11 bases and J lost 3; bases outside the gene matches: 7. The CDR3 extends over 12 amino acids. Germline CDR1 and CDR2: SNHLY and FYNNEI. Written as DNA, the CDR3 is TGTGCCCACCTCGGGAGGCGCTACGAGCAGTACTTC. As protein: CAHLGRRYEQYF.

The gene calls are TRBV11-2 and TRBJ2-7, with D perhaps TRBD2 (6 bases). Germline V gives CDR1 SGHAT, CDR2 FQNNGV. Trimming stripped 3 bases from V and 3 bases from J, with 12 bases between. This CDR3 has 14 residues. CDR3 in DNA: TGTGCCAGCAGCTTGGGTGCTAGCGTCTACGAGCAGTACTTC. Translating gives CASSLGASVYEQYF.

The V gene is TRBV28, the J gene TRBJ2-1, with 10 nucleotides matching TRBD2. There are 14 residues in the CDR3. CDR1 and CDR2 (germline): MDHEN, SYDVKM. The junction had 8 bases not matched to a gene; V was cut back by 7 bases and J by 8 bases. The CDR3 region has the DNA TGTGCCAGCACTAGCGGGAGTGGCTTGGATGAGCAGTTCTTC. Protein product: CASTSGSGLDEQFF.

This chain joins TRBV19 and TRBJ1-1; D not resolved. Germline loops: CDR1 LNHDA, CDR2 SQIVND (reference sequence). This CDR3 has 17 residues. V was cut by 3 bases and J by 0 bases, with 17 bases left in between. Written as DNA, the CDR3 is TGTGCCAGTAGTATTCGAAATGTGGGTCAACTGAACACTGAAGCTTTCTTT. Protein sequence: CASSIRNVGQLNTEAFF. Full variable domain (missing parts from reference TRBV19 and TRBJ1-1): DGGITQSPKYLFRKEGQNVTLSCEQNLNHDAMYWYRQDPGQGLRLIYYSQIVNDFQKGDIAEGYSVSREKKESFPLTVTSAQKNPTAFYLCASSIRNVGQLNTEAFFGQGTRLTVV.